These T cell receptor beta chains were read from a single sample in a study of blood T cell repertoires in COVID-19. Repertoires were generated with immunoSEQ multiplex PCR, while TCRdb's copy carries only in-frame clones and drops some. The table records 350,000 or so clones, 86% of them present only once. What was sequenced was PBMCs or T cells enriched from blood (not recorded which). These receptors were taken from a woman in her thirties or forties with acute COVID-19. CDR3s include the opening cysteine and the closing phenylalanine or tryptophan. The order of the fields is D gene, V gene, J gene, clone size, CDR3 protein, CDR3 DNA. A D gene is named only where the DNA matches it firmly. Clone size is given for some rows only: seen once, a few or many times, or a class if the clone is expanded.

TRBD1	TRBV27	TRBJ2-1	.	CASIAGTGTYNEQFF	TGTGCCAGCATCGCCGGGACAGGGACCTACAATGAGCAGTTCTTC
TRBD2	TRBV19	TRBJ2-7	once	CASREGLVQYEQYF	TGTGCCAGTAGAGAGGGACTAGTTCAATACGAGCAGTACTTC
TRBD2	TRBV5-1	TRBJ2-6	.	CASSLGLAGGGSISGANVLTF	TGCGCCAGCAGCTTGGGACTAGCGGGAGGAGGCTCAATCTCTGGGGCCAACGTCCTGACTTTC
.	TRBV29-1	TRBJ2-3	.	CSVVRQTNSDTQYF	TGCAGCGTTGTCCGACAGACCAATTCCGATACGCAGTATTTT
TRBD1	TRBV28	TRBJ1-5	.	CASQQGAGNQPQHF	TGTGCCAGCCAACAGGGGGCGGGCAATCAGCCCCAGCATTTT
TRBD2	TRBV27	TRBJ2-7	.	CASSLSSGSSYEQYF	TGTGCCAGCAGTTTATCTAGCGGGAGTTCCTACGAGCAGTACTTC
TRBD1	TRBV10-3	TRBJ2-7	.	CAITPGTGGYEQYF	TGTGCCATCACTCCTGGGACAGGGGGTTACGAGCAGTACTTC
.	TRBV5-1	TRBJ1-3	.	CASSQQYSGNTIYF	TGCGCCAGCAGCCAACAGTACTCTGGAAACACCATATATTTT
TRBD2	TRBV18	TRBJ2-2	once	CASSPRSSGRAGTGELFF	TGTGCCAGCTCACCAAGGTCTAGCGGGAGGGCCGGCACCGGGGAGCTGTTTTTT
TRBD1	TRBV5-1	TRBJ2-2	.	CASRPGTGTGELFF	TGCGCCAGCCGTCCCGGGACAGGGACCGGGGAGCTGTTTTTT
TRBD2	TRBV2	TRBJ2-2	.	CASSNLGTSGKATGELFF	TGTGCCAGCTCCAACCTCGGGACTAGCGGGAAAGCAACCGGGGAGCTGTTTTTT
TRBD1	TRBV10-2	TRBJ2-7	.	CASSTPGGSSYEQYF	TGCGCCAGCAGCACCCCAGGGGGCTCATCCTACGAGCAGTACTTC
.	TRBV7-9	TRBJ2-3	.	CASSSTGKGTDTQYF	TGTGCCAGCAGCTCGACGGGGAAAGGGACAGATACGCAGTATTTT
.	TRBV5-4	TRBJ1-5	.	CASSVGQGRDQPQHF	TGTGCCAGCAGCGTTGGGCAGGGAAGGGATCAGCCCCAGCATTTT
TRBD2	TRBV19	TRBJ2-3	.	CASSIARASGRYPQYF	TGTGCCAGTAGTATAGCACGGGCTAGCGGGAGGTACCCGCAGTATTTT
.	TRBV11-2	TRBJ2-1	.	CASSPLSLGQFF	TGTGCCAGCAGCCCCCTTTCACTAGGGCAGTTCTTC
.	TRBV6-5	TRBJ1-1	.	CASSSLGLGGGEAFF	TGTGCCAGCAGTTCCCTTGGACTGGGAGGAGGTGAAGCTTTCTTT
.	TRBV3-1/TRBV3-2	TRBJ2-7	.	CASSQDLYEQYF	TGTGCCAGCAGCCAAGACCTTTACGAGCAGTACTTC
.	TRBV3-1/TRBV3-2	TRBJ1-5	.	CASSQFAGGRAVNQPQHF	TGTGCCAGCAGCCAATTTGCGGGGGGGCGAGCTGTCAATCAGCCCCAGCATTTT
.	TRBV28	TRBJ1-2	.	CASSLRDGYTF	TGTGCCAGCAGTTTGCGGGATGGCTACACCTTC
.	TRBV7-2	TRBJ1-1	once	CASSLGHANTEAFF	TGTGCCAGCAGCTTGGGACACGCGAACACTGAAGCTTTCTTT
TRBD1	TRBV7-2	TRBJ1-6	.	CASSVGTGTSPLHF	TGTGCCAGCAGCGTCGGGACAGGGACTTCACCCCTCCACTTT
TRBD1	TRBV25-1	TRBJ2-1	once	CASRAPGTGVNEQFF	TGTGCCAGCAGAGCCCCTGGGACAGGGGTCAATGAGCAGTTCTTC
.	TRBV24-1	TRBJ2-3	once	CATSDHSGIDTQYF	TGTGCCACCAGTGACCATTCAGGGATAGATACGCAGTATTTT
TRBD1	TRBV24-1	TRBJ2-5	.	CATSDTGTEIAQETQYF	TGTGCCACCAGTGACACCGGGACAGAAATCGCCCAAGAGACCCAGTACTTC
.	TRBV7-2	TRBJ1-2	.	CASSLSYGGGYGYTF	TGTGCCAGCAGCTTATCTTATGGGGGAGGCTATGGCTACACCTTC
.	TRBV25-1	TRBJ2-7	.	CASSEQGYEQYF	TGTGCCAGCAGTGAACAGGGGTACGAGCAGTACTTC
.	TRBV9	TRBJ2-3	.	CASSVEGPGVADTQYF	TGTGCCAGCAGCGTAGAAGGACCAGGGGTGGCAGATACGCAGTATTTT
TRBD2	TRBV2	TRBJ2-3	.	CASSGTGLASTDTQYF	TGTGCCAGCAGTGGAACGGGACTAGCTAGCACAGATACGCAGTATTTT
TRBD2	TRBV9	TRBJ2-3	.	CASSDGTSGADTQYF	TGTGCCAGCAGCGACGGGACTAGCGGGGCAGATACGCAGTATTTT
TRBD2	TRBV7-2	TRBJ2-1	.	CASSLHGGTSANEQFF	TGTGCCAGCAGCTTGCATGGTGGGACTAGCGCGAATGAGCAGTTCTTC
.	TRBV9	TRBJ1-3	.	CASSVALGHRGNTIYF	TGTGCCAGCAGCGTAGCTCTCGGACACCGGGGAAACACCATATATTTT
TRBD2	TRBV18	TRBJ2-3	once	CASSSGLAGGIDTQYF	TGTGCCAGCTCATCGGGACTAGCGGGGGGTATAGATACGCAGTATTTT
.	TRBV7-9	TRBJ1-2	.	CASSLNYKGAGFGYGYTF	TGTGCCAGCAGCTTAAATTACAAGGGAGCAGGCTTCGGGTATGGCTACACCTTC
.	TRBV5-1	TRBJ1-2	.	CASSFSGEVSYTF	TGCGCCAGCAGCTTTAGTGGGGAGGTGAGCTACACCTTC
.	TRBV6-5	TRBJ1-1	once	CASPGVRGSTEAFF	TGTGCCAGCCCCGGGGTCCGGGGATCGACTGAAGCTTTCTTT
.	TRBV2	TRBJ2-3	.	CASSGDASGTQYF	TGTGCCAGCAGCGGAGATGCGTCGGGTACGCAGTATTTT
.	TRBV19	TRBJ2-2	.	CATAPGQGKRIRSGRYGGELFF	TGTGCCACCGCCCCGGGACAGGGGAAGAGGATACGTAGCGGGAGGTATGGCGGGGAGCTGTTTTTT
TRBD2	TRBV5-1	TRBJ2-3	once	CASSYGTSRDTQYF	TGCGCCAGCAGCTACGGGACTAGCAGGGATACGCAGTATTTT
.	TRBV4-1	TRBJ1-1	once	CASSHPQGVDTEAFF	TGCGCCAGCAGCCACCCACAGGGTGTTGACACTGAAGCTTTCTTT
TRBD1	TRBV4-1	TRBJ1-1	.	CASSQDRGLLYTEAFF	TGCGCCAGCAGCCAAGACAGGGGGCTTTTGTACACTGAAGCTTTCTTT
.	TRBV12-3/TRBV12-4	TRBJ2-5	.	CASRLPNQETQYF	TGTGCCAGCAGGCTACCGAACCAAGAGACCCAGTACTTC